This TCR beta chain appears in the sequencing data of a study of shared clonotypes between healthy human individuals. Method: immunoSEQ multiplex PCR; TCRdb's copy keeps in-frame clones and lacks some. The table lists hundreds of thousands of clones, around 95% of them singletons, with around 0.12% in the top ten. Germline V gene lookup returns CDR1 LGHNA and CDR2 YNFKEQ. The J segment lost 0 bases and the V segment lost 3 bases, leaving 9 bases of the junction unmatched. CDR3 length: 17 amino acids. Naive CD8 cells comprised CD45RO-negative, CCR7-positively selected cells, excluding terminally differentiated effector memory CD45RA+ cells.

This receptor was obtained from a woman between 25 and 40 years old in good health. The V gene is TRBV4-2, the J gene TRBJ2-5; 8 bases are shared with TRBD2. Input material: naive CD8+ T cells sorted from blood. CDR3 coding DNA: TGTGCCAGCAGCCAGGGTACAGCGGGAGCGCACCAAGAGACCCAGTACTTC. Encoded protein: CASSQGTAGAHQETQYF.